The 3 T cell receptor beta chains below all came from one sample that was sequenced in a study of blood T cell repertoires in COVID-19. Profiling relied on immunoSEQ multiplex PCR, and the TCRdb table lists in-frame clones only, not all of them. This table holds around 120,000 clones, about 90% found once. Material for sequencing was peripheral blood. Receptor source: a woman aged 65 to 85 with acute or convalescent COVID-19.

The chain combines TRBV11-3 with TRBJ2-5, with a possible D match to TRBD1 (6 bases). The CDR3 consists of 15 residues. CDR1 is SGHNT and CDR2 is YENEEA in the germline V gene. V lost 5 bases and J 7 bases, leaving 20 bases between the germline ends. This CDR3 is CASSDRRGRRGTQYF. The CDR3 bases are TGTGCCAGCAGCGACCGCAGGGGCCGGAGAGGGACCCAGTACTTC.

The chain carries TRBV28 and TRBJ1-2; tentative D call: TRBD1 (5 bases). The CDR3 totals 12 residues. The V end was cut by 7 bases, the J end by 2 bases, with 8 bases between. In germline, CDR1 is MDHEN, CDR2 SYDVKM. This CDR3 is CASTDRNYGYTF. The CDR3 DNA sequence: TGTGCCAGCACCGACAGAAACTATGGCTACACCTTC.

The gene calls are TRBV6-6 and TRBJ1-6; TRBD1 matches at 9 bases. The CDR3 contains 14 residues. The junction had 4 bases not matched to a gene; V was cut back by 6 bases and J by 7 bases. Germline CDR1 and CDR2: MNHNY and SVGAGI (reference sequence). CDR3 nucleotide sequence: TGTGCCAGCAGCCCCGGACAGGGGAATTCACCCCTCCACTTT. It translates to CASSPGQGNSPLHF.